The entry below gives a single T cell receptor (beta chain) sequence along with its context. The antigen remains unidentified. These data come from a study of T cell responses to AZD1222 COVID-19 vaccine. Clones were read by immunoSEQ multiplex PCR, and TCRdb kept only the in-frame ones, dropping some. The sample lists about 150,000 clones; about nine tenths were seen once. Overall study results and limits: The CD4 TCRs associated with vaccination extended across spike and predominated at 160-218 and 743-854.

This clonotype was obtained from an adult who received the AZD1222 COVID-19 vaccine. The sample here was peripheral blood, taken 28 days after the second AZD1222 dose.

CDR3 nucleotide sequence: TGTGCCAAAAAAAAAGGGGGTTCTCGCACCATATATTTT. It codes for CAKKKGGSRTIYF. The rearrangement uses TRBV12-3 or TRBV12-4 and TRBJ1-3, with TRBD1 as a possible D gene (6 bases). CDR3 length equals 13 residues. V dropped 10 bases and J dropped 9 bases, with 19 bases sitting between them.